The present entry profiles one TCR beta chain with its context. Its target is unknown. Participants who had HIV were, without exception, treated in the United States. This record comes from a study of long-term antiretroviral therapy in people with HIV. Study-level points and caveats: Blood in the study was drawn between the mid-2000s and the late 2010s, possibly under older ART regimens, which may be less effective than current ones.

Germline-derived CDR1 and CDR2 are SEHNR and FQNEAQ (reference sequence). The CDR3 runs 14 residues. V dropped 7 bases and J dropped 4 bases, with 16 bases sitting between them. Sequencing relied on immunoSEQ assay v3.0, run at survey level. Sequencing was directed toward 40,000-50,000 T-cell genomes in each sample. Here immunoSEQ multiplex PCR was the method, and the copy in TCRdb shows in-frame clones only, minus some. In the table there are approximately 35,000 clones, approximately 93% of which are singletons. V is TRBV7-9 and J is TRBJ1-1, with a tentative D call TRBD1 (6 bases). The TCR originated in a woman in her forties or fifties with HIV. Sequenced here: unsorted PBMCs, sampled around 5 years after starting antiretroviral therapy. The CDR3 loop reads CASTQGGGGTEAFF. For the CDR3, the DNA is TGTGCCAGCACCCAAGGGGGGGGTGGCACTGAAGCTTTCTTT.